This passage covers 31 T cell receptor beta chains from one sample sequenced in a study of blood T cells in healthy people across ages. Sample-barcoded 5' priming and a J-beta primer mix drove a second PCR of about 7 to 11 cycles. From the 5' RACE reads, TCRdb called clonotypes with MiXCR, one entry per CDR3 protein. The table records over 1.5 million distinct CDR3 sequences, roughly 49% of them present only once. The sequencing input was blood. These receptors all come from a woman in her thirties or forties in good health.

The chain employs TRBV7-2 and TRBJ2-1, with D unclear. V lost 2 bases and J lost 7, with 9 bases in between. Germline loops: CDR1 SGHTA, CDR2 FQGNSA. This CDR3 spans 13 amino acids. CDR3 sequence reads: CASSLLGKNEQFF. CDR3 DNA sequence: TGTGCCAGCAGCTTATTAGGGAAAAATGAGCAGTTCTTC.

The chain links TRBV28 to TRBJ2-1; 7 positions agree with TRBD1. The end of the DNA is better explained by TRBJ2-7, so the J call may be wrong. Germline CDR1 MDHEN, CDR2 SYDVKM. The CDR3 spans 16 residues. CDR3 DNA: TGTGCCAGCAGTAGAACAACGACACAGGGGCTGGGCGAGCAGTACTTC. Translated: CASSRTTTQGLGEQYF.

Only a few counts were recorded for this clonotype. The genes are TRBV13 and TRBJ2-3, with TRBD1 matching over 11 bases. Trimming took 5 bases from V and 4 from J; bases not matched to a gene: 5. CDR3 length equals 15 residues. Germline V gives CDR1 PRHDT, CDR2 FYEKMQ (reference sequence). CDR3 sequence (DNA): TGTGCCAGCAGCCCGGGACAGGGGGTCGCAGATACGCAGTATTTT. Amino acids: CASSPGQGVADTQYF.

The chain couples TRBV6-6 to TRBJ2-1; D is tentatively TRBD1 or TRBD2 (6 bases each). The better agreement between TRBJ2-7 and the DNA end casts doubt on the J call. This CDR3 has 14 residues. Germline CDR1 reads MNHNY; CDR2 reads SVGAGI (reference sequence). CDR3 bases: TGTGCCAGCAGCCCGGGGGCACAGTACAATGAGCAGTACTTC. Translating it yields CASSPGAQYNEQYF.

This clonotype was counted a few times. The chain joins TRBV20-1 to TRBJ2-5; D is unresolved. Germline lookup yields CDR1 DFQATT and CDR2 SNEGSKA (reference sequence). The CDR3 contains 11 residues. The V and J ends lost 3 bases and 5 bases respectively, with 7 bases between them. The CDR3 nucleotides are TGCAGTGCTAGGGCCGCGGAGACCCAGTACTTC. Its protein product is CSARAAETQYF.

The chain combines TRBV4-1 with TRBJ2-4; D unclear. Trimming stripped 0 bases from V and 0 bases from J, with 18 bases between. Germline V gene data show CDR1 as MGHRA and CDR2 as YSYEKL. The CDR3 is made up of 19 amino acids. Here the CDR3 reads CASSQERSASELAKNIQYF. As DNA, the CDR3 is TGCGCCAGCAGCCAAGAAAGGTCAGCTTCTGAACTAGCCAAAAACATTCAGTACTTC.

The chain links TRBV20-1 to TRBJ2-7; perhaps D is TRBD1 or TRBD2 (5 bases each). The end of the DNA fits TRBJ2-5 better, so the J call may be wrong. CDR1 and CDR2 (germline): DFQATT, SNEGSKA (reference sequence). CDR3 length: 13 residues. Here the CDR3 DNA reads TGCAGTGCTAGGGGGACCGTAATAAAGACCCAGTACTTC. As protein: CSARGTVIKTQYF.

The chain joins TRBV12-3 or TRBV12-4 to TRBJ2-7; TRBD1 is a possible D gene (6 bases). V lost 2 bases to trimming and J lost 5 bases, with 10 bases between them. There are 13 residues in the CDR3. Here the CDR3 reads CASSLTGTHEQYF. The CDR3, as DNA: TGTGCCAGCAGTTTAACAGGGACCCACGAGCAGTACTTC.

The DNA of the CDR3 is TGTGCCAGCAGCCCCAGTAATTCAGGGGCACGAGGCGATGAGCAGTTCTTC. Translated: CASSPSNSGARGDEQFF. The chain employs TRBV7-6 and TRBJ2-1, with D maybe TRBD1 (6 bases). Germline assignment: CDR1 SGHVS and CDR2 FNYEAQ. The CDR3 runs 17 residues. V was trimmed by 5 bases and J by 8 bases, leaving 25 bases between them. Drawing the rest from reference TRBV7-6 and TRBJ2-1, the complete variable domain is GAGVSQSPRYKVTKRGQDVALRCDPISGHVSLYWYRQALGQGPEFLTYFNYEAQQDKSGLPNDRFSAERPEGSISTLTIQRTEQRDSAMYRCASSPSNSGARGDEQFFGPGTRLTVL.

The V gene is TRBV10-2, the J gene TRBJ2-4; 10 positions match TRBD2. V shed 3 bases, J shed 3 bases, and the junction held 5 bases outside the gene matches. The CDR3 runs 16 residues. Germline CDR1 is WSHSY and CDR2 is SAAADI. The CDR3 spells CASSDFSGGIKNIQYF. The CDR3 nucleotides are TGCGCCAGCAGTGATTTTAGCGGGGGGATCAAAAACATTCAGTACTTC.

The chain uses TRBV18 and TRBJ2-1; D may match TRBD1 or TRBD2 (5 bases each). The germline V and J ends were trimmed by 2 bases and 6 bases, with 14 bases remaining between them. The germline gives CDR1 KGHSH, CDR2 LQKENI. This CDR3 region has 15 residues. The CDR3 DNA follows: TGTGCCAGCTCACCAGGGACCCGCGGTGGCAATGAGCAGTTCTTC. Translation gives CASSPGTRGGNEQFF. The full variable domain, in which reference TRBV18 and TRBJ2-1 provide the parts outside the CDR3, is NAGVMQNPRHLVRRRGQEARLRCSPMKGHSHVYWYRQLPEEGLKFMVYLQKENIIDESGMPKERFSAEFPKEGPSILRIQQVVRGDSAAYFCASSPGTRGGNEQFFGPGTRLTVL.

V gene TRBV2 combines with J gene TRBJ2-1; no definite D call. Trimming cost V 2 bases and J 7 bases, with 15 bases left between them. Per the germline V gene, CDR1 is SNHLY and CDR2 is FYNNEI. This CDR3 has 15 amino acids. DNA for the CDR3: TGTGCCAGCAGTGAAAGCCCCCGGTTGAGGAATGAGCAGTTCTTC. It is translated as CASSESPRLRNEQFF.

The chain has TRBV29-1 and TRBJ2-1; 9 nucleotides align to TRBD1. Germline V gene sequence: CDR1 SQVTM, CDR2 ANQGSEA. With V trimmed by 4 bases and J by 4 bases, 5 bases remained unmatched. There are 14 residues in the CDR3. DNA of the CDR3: TGCAGCGTTGTGGGGACAGGGCAATACAATGAGCAGTTCTTC. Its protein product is CSVVGTGQYNEQFF.

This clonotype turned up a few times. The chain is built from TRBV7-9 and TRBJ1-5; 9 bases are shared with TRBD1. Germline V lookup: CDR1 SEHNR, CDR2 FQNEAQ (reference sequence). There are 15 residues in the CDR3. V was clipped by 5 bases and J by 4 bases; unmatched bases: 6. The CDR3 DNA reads TGTGCCAGCAGCCCGGACAGGGGATATAATCAGCCCCAGCATTTT. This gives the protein CASSPDRGYNQPQHF. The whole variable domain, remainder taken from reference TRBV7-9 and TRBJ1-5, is DTGVSQNPRHKITKRGQNVTFRCDPISEHNRLYWYRQTLGQGPEFLTYFQNEAQLEKSRLLSDRFSAERPKGSFSTLEIQRTEQGDSAMYLCASSPDRGYNQPQHFGDGTRLSIL.

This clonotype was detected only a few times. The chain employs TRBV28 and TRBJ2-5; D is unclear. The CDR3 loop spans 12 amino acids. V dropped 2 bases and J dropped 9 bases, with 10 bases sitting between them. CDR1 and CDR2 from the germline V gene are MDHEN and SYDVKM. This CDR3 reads CASSLVRNPQYF. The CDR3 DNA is TGTGCCAGCAGTTTAGTCCGAAACCCCCAGTACTTC.

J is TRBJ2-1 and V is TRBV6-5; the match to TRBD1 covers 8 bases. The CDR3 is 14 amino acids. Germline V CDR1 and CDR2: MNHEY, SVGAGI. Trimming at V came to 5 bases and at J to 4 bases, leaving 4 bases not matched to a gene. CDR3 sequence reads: CASSNRGKYNEQFF. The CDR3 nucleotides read TGTGCCAGCAGTAACAGGGGGAAGTACAATGAGCAGTTCTTC.

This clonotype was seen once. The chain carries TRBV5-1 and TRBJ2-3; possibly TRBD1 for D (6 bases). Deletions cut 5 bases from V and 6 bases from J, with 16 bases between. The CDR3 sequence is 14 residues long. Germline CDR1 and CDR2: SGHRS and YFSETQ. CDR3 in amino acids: CASSGDRKIDTQYF. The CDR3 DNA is TGCGCCAGCAGTGGAGACAGGAAAATCGATACGCAGTATTTT.

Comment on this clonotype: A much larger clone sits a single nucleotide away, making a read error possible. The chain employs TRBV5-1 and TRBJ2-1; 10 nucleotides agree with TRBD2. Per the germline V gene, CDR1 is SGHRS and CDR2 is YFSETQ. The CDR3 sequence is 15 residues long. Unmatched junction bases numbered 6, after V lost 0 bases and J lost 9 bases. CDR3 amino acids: CASSLVASGGSEQFF. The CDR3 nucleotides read TGCGCCAGCAGCTTGGTGGCTAGCGGGGGAAGTGAGCAGTTCTTC.

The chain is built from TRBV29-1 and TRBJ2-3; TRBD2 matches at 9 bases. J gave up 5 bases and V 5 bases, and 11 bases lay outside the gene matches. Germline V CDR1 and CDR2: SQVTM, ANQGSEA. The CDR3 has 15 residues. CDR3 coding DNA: TGCAGCGTTCCCAATACCGGCGGGGGGGGAGATACGCAGTATTTT. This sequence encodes CSVPNTGGGGDTQYF.

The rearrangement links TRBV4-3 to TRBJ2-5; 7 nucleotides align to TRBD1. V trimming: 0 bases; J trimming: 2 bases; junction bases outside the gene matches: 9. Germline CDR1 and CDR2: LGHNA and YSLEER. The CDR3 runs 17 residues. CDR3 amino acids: CASSQDLGTAAQETQYF. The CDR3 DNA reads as TGCGCCAGCAGCCAAGATCTCGGGACAGCAGCTCAAGAGACCCAGTACTTC.

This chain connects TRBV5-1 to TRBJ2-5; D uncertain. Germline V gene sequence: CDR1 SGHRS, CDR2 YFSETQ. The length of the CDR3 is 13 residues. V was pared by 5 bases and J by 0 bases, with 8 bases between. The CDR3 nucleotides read TGCGCCAGCAGTCAGATCTACCAAGAGACCCAGTACTTC. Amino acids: CASSQIYQETQYF.

The CDR3 reads CASSQECQGSTYNEQYF. The CDR3 DNA follows: TGCGCCAGCAGCCAAGAATGTCAGGGGTCGACCTACAATGAGCAGTACTTC. The V gene is TRBV4-1, the J gene TRBJ2-7, with D maybe TRBD1 (6 bases). The CDR3 totals 17 residues. Trimming cost V 0 bases and J 7 bases, with 22 bases left between them. Germline V gives CDR1 MGHRA, CDR2 YSYEKL.

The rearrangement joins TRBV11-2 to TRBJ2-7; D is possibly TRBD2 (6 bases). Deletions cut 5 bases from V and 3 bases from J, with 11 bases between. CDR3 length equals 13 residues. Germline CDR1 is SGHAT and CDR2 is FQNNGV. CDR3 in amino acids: CASSVWDFYEQYF. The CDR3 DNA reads TGTGCCAGCAGCGTTTGGGACTTCTACGAGCAGTACTTC.

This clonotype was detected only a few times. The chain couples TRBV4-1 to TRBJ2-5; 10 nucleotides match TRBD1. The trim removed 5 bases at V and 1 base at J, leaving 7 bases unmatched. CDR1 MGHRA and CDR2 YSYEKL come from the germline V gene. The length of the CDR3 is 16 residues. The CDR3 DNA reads TGCGCCAGCAGCTGGCCGGGACAGGGGATCCAAGAGACCCAGTACTTC. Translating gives CASSWPGQGIQETQYF.

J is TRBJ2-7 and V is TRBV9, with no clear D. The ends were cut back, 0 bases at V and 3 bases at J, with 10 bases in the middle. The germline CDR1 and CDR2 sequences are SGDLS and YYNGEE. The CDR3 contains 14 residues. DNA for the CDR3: TGTGCCAGCAGCGTAGCTTCAGCCAGCTACGAGCAGTACTTC. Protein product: CASSVASASYEQYF. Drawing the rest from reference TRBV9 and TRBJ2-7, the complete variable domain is DSGVTQTPKHLITATGQRVTLRCSPRSGDLSVYWYQQSLDQGLQFLIQYYNGEERAKGNILERFSAQQFPDLHSELNLSSLELGDSALYFCASSVASASYEQYFGPGTRLTVT.

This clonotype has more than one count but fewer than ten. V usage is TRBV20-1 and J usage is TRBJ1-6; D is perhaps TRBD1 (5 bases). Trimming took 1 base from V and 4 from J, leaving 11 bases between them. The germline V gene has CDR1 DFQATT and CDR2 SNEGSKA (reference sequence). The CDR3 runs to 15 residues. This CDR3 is CSARASTDYNSPLHF. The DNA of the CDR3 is TGCAGTGCTAGAGCCTCGACAGATTATAATTCACCCCTCCACTTT.

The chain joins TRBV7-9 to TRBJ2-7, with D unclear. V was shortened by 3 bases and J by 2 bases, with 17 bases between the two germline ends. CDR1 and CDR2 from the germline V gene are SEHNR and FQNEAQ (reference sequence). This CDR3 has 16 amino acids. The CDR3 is CASSFPDARPTYEQYF. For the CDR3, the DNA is TGTGCCAGCAGCTTTCCTGACGCCAGGCCTACCTACGAGCAGTACTTC. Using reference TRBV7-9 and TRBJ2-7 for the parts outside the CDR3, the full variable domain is DTGVSQNPRHKITKRGQNVTFRCDPISEHNRLYWYRQTLGQGPEFLTYFQNEAQLEKSRLLSDRFSAERPKGSFSTLEIQRTEQGDSAMYLCASSFPDARPTYEQYFGPGTRLTVT.

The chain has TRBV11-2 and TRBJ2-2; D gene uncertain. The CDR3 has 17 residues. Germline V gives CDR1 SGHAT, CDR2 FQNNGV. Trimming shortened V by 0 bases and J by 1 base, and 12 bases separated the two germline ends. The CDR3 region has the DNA TGTGCCAGCAGCTTAGAGGATCTGGGGATGAACACCGGGGAGCTGTTTTTT. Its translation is CASSLEDLGMNTGELFF.

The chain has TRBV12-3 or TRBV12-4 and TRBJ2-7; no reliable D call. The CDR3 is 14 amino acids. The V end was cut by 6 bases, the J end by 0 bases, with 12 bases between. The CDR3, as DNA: TGTGCCAGCAGCCGATCGGACCGCTCCTACGAGCAGTACTTC. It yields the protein CASSRSDRSYEQYF.

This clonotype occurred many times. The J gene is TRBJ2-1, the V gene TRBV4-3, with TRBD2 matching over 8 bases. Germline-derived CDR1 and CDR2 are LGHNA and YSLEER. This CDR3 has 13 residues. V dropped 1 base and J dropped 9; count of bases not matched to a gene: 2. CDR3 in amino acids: CASSQGLAGEQFF. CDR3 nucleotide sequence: TGCGCCAGCAGCCAAGGGCTAGCGGGTGAGCAGTTCTTC.

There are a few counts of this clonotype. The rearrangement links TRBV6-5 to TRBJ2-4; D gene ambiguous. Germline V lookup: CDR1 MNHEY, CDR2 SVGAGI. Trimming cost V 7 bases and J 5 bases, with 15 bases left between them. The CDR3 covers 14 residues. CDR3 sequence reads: CASKRAATENIQYF. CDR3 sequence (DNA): TGTGCCAGCAAAAGGGCCGCTACTGAAAACATTCAGTACTTC.